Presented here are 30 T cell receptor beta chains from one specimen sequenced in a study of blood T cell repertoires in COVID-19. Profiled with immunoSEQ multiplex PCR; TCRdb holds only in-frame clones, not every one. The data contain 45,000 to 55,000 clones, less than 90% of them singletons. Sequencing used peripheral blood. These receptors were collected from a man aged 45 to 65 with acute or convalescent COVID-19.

CDR3 DNA sequence: TGTGCCAGCAGTTCCCGACTCCAGAACACTGAAGCTTTCTTT. Protein: CASSSRLQNTEAFF. The chain combines TRBV27 with TRBJ1-1; D gene ambiguous. The V end lost 4 bases, the J end lost 1 base, and 10 bases lay between the germline ends. The CDR3 is 14 residues long. The germline CDR1 and CDR2 sequences are MNHEY and SMNVEV (reference sequence).

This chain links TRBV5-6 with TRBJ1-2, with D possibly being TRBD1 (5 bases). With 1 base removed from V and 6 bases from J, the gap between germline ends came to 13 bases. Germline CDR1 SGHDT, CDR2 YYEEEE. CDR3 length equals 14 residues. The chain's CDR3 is CASSLKRGRDGYTF. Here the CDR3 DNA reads TGTGCCAGCAGCTTGAAAAGGGGCAGAGATGGCTACACCTTC.

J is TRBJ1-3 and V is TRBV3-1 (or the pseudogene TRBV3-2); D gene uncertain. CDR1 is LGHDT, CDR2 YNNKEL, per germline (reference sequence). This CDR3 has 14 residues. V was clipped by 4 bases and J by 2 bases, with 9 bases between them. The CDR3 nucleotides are TGTGCCAGCAGCCCCTCCTCGGCTGGAAACACCATATATTTT. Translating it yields CASSPSSAGNTIYF.

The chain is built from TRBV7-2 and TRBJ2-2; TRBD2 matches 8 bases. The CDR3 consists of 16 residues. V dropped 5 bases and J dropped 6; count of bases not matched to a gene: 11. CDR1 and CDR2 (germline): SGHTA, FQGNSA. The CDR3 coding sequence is TGTGCCAGCAGCCTCGGAAGCGGGAGAAGGGCCGGGGAGCTGTTTTTT. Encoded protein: CASSLGSGRRAGELFF.

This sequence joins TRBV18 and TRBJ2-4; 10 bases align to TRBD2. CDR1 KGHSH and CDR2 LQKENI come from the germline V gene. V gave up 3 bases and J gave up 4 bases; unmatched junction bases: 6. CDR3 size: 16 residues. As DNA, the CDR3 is TGTGCCAGCTCACCCCTAGCGGGGGAGGGAAAAAACATTCAGTACTTC. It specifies CASSPLAGEGKNIQYF.

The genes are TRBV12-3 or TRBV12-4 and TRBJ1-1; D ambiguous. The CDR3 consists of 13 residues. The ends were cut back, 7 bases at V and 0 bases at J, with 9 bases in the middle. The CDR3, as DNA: TGTGCCAGCATCCGAGAGATGAACACTGAAGCTTTCTTT. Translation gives CASIREMNTEAFF.

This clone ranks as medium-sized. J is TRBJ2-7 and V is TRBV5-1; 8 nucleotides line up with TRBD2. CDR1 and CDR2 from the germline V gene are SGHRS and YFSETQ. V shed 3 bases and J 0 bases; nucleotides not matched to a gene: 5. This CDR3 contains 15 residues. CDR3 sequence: CASSSGTRDSYEQYF. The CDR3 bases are TGCGCCAGCAGCTCCGGGACTAGAGACTCCTACGAGCAGTACTTC. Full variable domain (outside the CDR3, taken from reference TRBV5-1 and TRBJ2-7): KAGVTQTPRYLIKTRGQQVTLSCSPISGHRSVSWYQQTPGQGLQFLFEYFSETQRNKGNFPGRFSGRQFSNSRSEMNVSTLELGDSALYLCASSSGTRDSYEQYFGPGTRLTVT.

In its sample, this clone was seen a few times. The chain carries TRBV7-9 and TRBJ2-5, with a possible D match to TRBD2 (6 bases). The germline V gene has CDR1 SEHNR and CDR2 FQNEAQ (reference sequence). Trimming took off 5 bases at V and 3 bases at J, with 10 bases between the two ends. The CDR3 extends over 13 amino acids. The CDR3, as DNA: TGTGCCAGCAGCCCGGGACTGGAAGAGACCCAGTACTTC. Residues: CASSPGLEETQYF. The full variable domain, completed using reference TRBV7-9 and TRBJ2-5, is DTGVSQNPRHKITKRGQNVTFRCDPISEHNRLYWYRQTLGQGPEFLTYFQNEAQLEKSRLLSDRFSAERPKGSFSTLEIQRTEQGDSAMYLCASSPGLEETQYFGPGTRLLVL.

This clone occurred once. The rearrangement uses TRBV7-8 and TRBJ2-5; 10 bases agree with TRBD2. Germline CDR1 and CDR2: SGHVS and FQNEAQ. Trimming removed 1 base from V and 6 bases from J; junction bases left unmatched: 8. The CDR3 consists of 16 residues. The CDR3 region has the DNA TGTGCCAGCAGCTTAGTACTAGCGGGGCGAAAGAAGACCCAGTACTTC. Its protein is CASSLVLAGRKKTQYF. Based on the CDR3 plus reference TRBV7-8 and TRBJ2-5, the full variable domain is GAGVSQSPRYKVAKRGQDVALRCDPISGHVSLFWYQQALGQGPEFLTYFQNEAQLDKSGLPSDRFFAERPEGSVSTLKIQRTQQEDSAVYLCASSLVLAGRKKTQYFGPGTRLLVL.

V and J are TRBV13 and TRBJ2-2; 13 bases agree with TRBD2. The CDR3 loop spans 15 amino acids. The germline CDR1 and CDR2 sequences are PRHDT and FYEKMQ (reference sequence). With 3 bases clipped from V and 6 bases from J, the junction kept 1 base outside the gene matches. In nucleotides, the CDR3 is TGTGCCAGCAGCTTTGGACTAGCGGGGGCCGGGGAGCTGTTTTTT. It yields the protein CASSFGLAGAGELFF.

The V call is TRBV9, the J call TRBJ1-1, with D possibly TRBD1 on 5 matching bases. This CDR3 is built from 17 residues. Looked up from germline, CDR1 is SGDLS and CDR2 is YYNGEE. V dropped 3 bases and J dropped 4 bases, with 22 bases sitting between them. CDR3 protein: CASSDQPGTRVGTEAFF. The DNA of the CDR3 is TGTGCCAGCAGCGACCAACCGGGCACCAGGGTGGGCACTGAAGCTTTCTTT.

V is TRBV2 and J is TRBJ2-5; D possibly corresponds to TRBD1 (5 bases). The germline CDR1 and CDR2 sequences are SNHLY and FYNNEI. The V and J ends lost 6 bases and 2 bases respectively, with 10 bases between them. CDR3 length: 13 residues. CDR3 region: CASREDTQETQYF. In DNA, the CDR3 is TGTGCCAGCAGAGAGGACACGCAAGAGACCCAGTACTTC. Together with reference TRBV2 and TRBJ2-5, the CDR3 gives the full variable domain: EPEVTQTPSHQVTQMGQEVILRCVPISNHLYFYWYRQILGQKVEFLVSFYNNEISEKSEIFDDQFSVERPDGSNFTLKIRSTKLEDSAMYFCASREDTQETQYFGPGTRLLVL.

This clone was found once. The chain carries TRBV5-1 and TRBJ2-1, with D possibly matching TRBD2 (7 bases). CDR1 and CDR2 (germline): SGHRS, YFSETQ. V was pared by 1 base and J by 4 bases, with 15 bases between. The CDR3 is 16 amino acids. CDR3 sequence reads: CASSLLSGGWYNEQFF. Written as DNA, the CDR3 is TGCGCCAGCAGCTTGCTGTCGGGGGGCTGGTACAATGAGCAGTTCTTC. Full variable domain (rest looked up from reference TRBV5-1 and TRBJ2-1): KAGVTQTPRYLIKTRGQQVTLSCSPISGHRSVSWYQQTPGQGLQFLFEYFSETQRNKGNFPGRFSGRQFSNSRSEMNVSTLELGDSALYLCASSLLSGGWYNEQFFGPGTRLTVL.

The CDR3 spells CASSRFSRTRPSGIFNEQFF. CDR3 in DNA: TGCGCCAGCAGCCGGTTTTCGAGAACAAGACCTAGCGGGATCTTCAATGAGCAGTTCTTC. The chain recombines TRBV4-1 with TRBJ2-1, with TRBD2 matching 9 bases. The germline gives CDR1 MGHRA, CDR2 YSYEKL. The CDR3 sequence is 20 residues long. J lost 6 bases, V lost 4 bases, and 22 bases had no gene match.

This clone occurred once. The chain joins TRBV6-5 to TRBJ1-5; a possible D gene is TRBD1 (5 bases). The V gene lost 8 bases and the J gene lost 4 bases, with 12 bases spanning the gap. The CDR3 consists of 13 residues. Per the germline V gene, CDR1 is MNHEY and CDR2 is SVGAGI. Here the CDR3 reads CASSRGVNQPQHF. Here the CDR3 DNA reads TGTGCCAGCTCACGGGGGGTTAATCAGCCCCAGCATTTT.

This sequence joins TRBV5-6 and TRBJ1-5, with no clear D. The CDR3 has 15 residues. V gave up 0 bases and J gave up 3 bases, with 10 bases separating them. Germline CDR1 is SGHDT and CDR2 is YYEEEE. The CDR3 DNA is TGTGCCAGCAGCTTGGCCATGGAGATCAATCAGCCCCAGCATTTT. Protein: CASSLAMEINQPQHF.

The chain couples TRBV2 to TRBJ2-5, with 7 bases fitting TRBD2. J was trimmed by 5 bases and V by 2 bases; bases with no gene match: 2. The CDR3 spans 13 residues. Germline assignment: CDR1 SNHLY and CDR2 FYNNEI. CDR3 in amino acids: CASSELGGETQYF. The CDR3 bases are TGTGCCAGCAGTGAATTGGGGGGGGAGACCCAGTACTTC.

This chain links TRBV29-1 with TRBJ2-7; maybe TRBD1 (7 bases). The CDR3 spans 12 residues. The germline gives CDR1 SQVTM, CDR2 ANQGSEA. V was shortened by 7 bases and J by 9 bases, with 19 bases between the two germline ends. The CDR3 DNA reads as TGCAGCGCGACGACAGGGTCCGGGGGGCAGTACTTC. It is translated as CSATTGSGGQYF.

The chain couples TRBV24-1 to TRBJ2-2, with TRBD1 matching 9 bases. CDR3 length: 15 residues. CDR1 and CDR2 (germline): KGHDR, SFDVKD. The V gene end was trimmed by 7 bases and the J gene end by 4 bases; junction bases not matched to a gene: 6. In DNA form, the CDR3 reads TGTGCCACCAGCCCCGGGACAGGGCGCACCGGGGAGCTGTTTTTT. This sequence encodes CATSPGTGRTGELFF.

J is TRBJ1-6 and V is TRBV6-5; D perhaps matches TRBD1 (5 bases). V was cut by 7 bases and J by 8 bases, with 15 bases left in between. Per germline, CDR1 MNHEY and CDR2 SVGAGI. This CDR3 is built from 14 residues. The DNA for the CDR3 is TGTGCCAGCACTAATTGGGGGGTTGATTCACCCCTCCACTTT. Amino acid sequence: CASTNWGVDSPLHF.

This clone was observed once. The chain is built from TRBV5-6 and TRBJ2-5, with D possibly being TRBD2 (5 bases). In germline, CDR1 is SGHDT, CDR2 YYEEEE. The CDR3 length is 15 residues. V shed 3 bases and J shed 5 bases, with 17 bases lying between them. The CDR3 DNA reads TGTGCCAGCAGCTATGTAGCGCAACGGTGGGAGACCCAGTACTTC. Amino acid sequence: CASSYVAQRWETQYF.

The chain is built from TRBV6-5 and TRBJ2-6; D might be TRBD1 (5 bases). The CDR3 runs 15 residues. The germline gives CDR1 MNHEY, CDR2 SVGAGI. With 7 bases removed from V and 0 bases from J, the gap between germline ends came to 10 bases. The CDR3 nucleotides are TGTGCCAGCAAATTAGACAGCTCTGGGGCCAACGTCCTGACTTTC. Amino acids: CASKLDSSGANVLTF.

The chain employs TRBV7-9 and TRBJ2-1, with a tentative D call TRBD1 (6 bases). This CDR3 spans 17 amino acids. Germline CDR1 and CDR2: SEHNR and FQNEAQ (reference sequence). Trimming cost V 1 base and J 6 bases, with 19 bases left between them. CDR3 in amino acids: CASSLGGYRVSGNEQFF. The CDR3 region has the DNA TGTGCCAGCAGCTTAGGAGGCTACAGGGTGTCCGGCAATGAGCAGTTCTTC.

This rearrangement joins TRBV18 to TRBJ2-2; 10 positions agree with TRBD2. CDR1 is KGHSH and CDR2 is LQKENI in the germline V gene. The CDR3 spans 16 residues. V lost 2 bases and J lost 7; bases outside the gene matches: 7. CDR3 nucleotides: TGTGCCAGCTCACCATCCACTAGCGGGAATGGCGGGGAGCTGTTTTTT. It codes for CASSPSTSGNGGELFF.

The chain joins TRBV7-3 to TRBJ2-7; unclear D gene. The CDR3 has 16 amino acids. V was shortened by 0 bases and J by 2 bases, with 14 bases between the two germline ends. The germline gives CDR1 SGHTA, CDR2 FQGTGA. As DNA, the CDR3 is TGTGCCAGCAGCTTAACCCCCCCTAGGCTACCCTACGAGCAGTACTTC. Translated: CASSLTPPRLPYEQYF.

The CDR3 protein is CASSPRDRGFHSYGYTF. The CDR3 DNA follows: TGTGCCAGTAGTCCCAGGGACAGGGGTTTTCATAGCTATGGCTACACCTTC. The chain recombines TRBV19 with TRBJ1-2, with 10 positions matching TRBD1. Unmatched junction bases numbered 13, after V lost 5 bases and J lost 4 bases. This CDR3 contains 17 residues. CDR1 and CDR2 (germline): LNHDA, SQIVND (reference sequence).

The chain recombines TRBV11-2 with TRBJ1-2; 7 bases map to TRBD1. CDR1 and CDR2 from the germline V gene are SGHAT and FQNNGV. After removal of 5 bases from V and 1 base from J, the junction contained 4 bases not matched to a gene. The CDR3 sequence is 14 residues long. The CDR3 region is CASSPGTVNYGYTF. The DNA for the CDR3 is TGTGCCAGCAGCCCAGGGACAGTTAACTATGGCTACACCTTC.

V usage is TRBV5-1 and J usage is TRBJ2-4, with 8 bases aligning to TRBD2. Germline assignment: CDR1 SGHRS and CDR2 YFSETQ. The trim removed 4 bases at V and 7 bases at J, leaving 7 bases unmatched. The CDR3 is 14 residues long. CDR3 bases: TGCGCCAGCAGCCACGGGAGGGGGGAGAACATTCAGTACTTC. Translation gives CASSHGRGENIQYF.

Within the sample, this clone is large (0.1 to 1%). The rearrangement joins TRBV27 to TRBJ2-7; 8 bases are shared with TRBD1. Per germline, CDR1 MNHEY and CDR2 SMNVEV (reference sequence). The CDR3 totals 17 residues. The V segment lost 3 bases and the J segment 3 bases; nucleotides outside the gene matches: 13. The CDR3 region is CASSLAAPRDRIYEQYF. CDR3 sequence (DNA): TGTGCCAGCAGTTTGGCGGCCCCGAGGGACAGGATCTACGAGCAGTACTTC.

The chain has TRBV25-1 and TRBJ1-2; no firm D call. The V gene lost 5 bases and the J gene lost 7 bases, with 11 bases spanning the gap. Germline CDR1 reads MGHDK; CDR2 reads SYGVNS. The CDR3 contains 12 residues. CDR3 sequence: CASSTRQPGYTF. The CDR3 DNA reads TGTGCCAGCAGTACTAGGCAGCCTGGCTACACCTTC.